The 22 T cell receptor beta chains in this list originate from one sample, sequenced in a study of OX40 agonist ivuxolimab in advanced cancers. The protocol used for the library was the immunoSEQ multiplex PCR assay. TCRdb took over this immuneACCESS table, retaining in-frame rearrangements with V and J assigned. Such tables are incomplete; in checked studies, under half of the missing clones stem from an unresolved V gene, and the remainder is unexplained. The sample yields some 70,000 clones; 70% to 90% were counted once. Jointly, the top ten make up 0.6% to 0.8% of the sample. The sample here was CD4+ or CD8+ T cells sorted from blood, taken in a trial of the OX40 agonist ivuxolimab. The receptors derive from an adult with an advanced solid tumor such as melanoma, head and neck, liver or kidney cancer.

This clone was recorded only once. The rearrangement links TRBV5-4 to TRBJ1-2, with TRBD1 identical over 10 bases. Germline trimming cut 2 bases from V and 1 base from J; bases unmatched to any gene: 2. Germline V CDR1 and CDR2: SGHNT, YYREEE (reference sequence). The CDR3 length is 15 residues. The CDR3 region has the DNA TGTGCCAGCAGCTTCCGGACAGGGGGTAACTATGGCTACACCTTC. Its protein product is CASSFRTGGNYGYTF.

The chain links TRBV5-1 to TRBJ1-1; D ambiguous. V lost 0 bases, J lost 2 bases, and 11 bases lay in between. CDR1 SGHRS and CDR2 YFSETQ come from the germline V gene. The CDR3 consists of 15 residues. The CDR3 region is CASSLERAANTEAFF. DNA for the CDR3: TGCGCCAGCAGCTTGGAACGGGCGGCTAACACTGAAGCTTTCTTT.

This chain uses TRBV2 with TRBJ1-5; D perhaps matches TRBD1 (5 bases). The CDR3 length is 16 residues. Germline V CDR1 and CDR2: SNHLY, FYNNEI. The V and J ends lost 6 bases and 0 bases respectively, with 15 bases between them. CDR3 bases: TGTGCCAGCAGGCCTCCGGGACGTAATAGCAATCAGCCCCAGCATTTT. It is translated as CASRPPGRNSNQPQHF.

V is TRBV4-1 and J is TRBJ1-1; 11 nucleotides match TRBD1. There are 19 residues in the CDR3. V dropped 1 base and J dropped 0; count of bases not matched to a gene: 10. Germline CDR1 MGHRA, CDR2 YSYEKL. This CDR3 is CASSQVVGRTGGLNTEAFF. CDR3 in DNA: TGCGCCAGCAGCCAAGTCGTCGGTAGGACAGGGGGCTTGAACACTGAAGCTTTCTTT.

This chain links TRBV5-6 with TRBJ1-2, with TRBD1 matching over 9 bases. The V gene end was trimmed by 2 bases and the J gene end by 4 bases; junction bases not matched to a gene: 12. This CDR3 has 17 amino acids. The germline CDR1 and CDR2 sequences are SGHDT and YYEEEE. The CDR3 coding sequence is TGTGCCAGCAGCTTTCCGGGACAGGGTTCACTAATCTATGGCTACACCTTC. Protein sequence: CASSFPGQGSLIYGYTF.

This chain connects TRBV9 to TRBJ1-2, with 8 bases identical to TRBD1. In germline, CDR1 is SGDLS, CDR2 YYNGEE. Trimming at V came to 7 bases and at J to 7 bases, leaving 9 bases not matched to a gene. This CDR3 contains 13 residues. This chain's CDR3 is CASRGTGRGGYTF. In nucleotides, the CDR3 is TGTGCCAGCCGAGGGACAGGACGGGGTGGCTACACCTTC.

The rearrangement joins TRBV6-5 to TRBJ2-1, with D possibly being TRBD1 (6 bases). From germline, CDR1 is MNHEY and CDR2 SVGAGI. Trimming shortened V by 6 bases and J by 1 base, and 13 bases separated the two germline ends. The CDR3 contains 15 residues. The CDR3 is CASSPGQRSYNEQFF. DNA for the CDR3: TGTGCCAGCAGCCCTGGACAGAGATCCTACAATGAGCAGTTCTTC.

The chain is built from TRBV19 and TRBJ1-6; D uncertain. The germline CDR1 and CDR2 sequences are LNHDA and SQIVND (reference sequence). CDR3 length: 14 amino acids. V was clipped by 3 bases and J by 10 bases, with 13 bases between them. CDR3: CASSISNLGSPLHF. CDR3 sequence (DNA): TGTGCCAGTAGTATTTCTAACCTAGGGTCACCCCTCCACTTT. Full variable domain (remainder filled in from reference TRBV19 and TRBJ1-6): DGGITQSPKYLFRKEGQNVTLSCEQNLNHDAMYWYRQDPGQGLRLIYYSQIVNDFQKGDIAEGYSVSREKKESFPLTVTSAQKNPTAFYLCASSISNLGSPLHFGNGTRLTVT.

The genes are TRBV29-1 and TRBJ2-5; D is possibly TRBD1 (5 bases). The germline CDR1 and CDR2 sequences are SQVTM and ANQGSEA. The length of the CDR3 is 12 residues. The V end was cut by 3 bases, the J end by 4 bases, with 9 bases between. Written as DNA, the CDR3 is TGCAGCGTTGATACAGGTATAGAGACCCAGTACTTC. This translates into CSVDTGIETQYF.

The chain carries TRBV7-8 and TRBJ1-5; TRBD1 matches at 7 bases. The CDR3 length is 14 residues. The germline CDR1 and CDR2 sequences are SGHVS and FQNEAQ. V was clipped by 0 bases and J by 6 bases; unmatched bases: 2. CDR3 sequence (DNA): TGTGCCAGCAGCTTAGCAGGGACAGCTCAGCCCCAGCATTTT. It codes for CASSLAGTAQPQHF.

The gene calls are TRBV7-2 and TRBJ1-5; D unclear. The CDR3 has 13 amino acids. Trimming took 2 bases from V and 4 from J, leaving 6 bases between them. Germline-derived CDR1 and CDR2 are SGHTA and FQGNSA. This chain's CDR3 is CASSLSSNQPQHF. The CDR3, as DNA: TGTGCCAGCAGCTTATCTTCAAATCAGCCCCAGCATTTT.

The sample holds one count of this clone. The chain joins TRBV2 to TRBJ1-5; 7 nucleotides line up with TRBD1. Losses at the gene ends were 6 bases for V and 7 bases for J; bases not matched to a gene: 12. The V gene's germline CDR1 is SNHLY and CDR2 FYNNEI. This CDR3 contains 15 residues. The CDR3 loop is CASRARLQGRQPQHF. In nucleotides, the CDR3 is TGTGCCAGCAGGGCCCGGTTACAGGGGAGGCAGCCCCAGCATTTT.

In this sample, this clone turned up once. The V gene is TRBV7-2, the J gene TRBJ1-4; 10 bases match TRBD1. CDR1 and CDR2 from the germline V gene are SGHTA and FQGNSA. V lost 2 bases to trimming and J lost 5 bases; unmatched junction nucleotides: 5. This CDR3 is built from 16 residues. The CDR3 here is CASSLSGTGANEKLFF. CDR3 sequence (DNA): TGTGCCAGCAGCTTATCAGGGACAGGGGCCAATGAAAAACTGTTTTTT.

The J gene is TRBJ1-6, the V gene TRBV5-6, with a tentative D call TRBD1 (5 bases). Germline values: CDR1 SGHDT, CDR2 YYEEEE. The CDR3 contains 14 residues. V was pared by 3 bases and J by 4 bases, with 8 bases between. The CDR3 sequence is CASSSGLYNSPLHF. The CDR3 nucleotides read TGTGCCAGCAGCTCGGGACTGTATAATTCACCCCTCCACTTT.

This rearrangement joins TRBV2 to TRBJ1-1; 8 bases map to TRBD1. The CDR3 loop spans 13 amino acids. V was clipped by 6 bases and J by 4 bases; unmatched bases: 4. Germline V CDR1 and CDR2: SNHLY, FYNNEI. As DNA, the CDR3 is TGTGCCAGCAGAGCCACAGGGGGCACTGAAGCTTTCTTT. It encodes CASRATGGTEAFF. Complete variable domain (other parts from reference TRBV2 and TRBJ1-1): EPEVTQTPSHQVTQMGQEVILRCVPISNHLYFYWYRQILGQKVEFLVSFYNNEISEKSEIFDDQFSVERPDGSNFTLKIRSTKLEDSAMYFCASRATGGTEAFFGQGTRLTVV.

The gene calls are TRBV27 and TRBJ2-1; D is tentatively TRBD1 or TRBD2 (5 bases each). Germline V gene sequence: CDR1 MNHEY, CDR2 SMNVEV (reference sequence). The V end was cut by 3 bases, the J end by 6 bases, with 21 bases between. The CDR3 extends over 17 amino acids. The CDR3 sequence is CASSFFPGFGGRNEQFF. Written as DNA, the CDR3 is TGTGCCAGCAGTTTTTTTCCGGGGTTTGGGGGTCGCAATGAGCAGTTCTTC.

This clone is a singleton in its sample. The chain uses TRBV27 and TRBJ1-2; a possible D gene is TRBD1 (5 bases). The germline V gene has CDR1 MNHEY and CDR2 SMNVEV (reference sequence). This CDR3 comprises 13 residues. Trimming left V 0 bases short and J 8 bases short, with 10 bases between. CDR3 in amino acids: CASSLSGAGGYTF. The CDR3 DNA reads TGTGCCAGCAGTTTATCAGGGGCCGGGGGCTACACCTTC.

J is TRBJ2-7 and V is TRBV5-1, with a tentative D call TRBD1 (5 bases). The CDR3 contains 13 residues. The ends were cut back, 4 bases at V and 5 bases at J, with 13 bases in the middle. CDR1 and CDR2 from the germline V gene are SGHRS and YFSETQ. As DNA, the CDR3 is TGCGCCAGCAGCCAGGGTGTGCTGGACGAGCAGTACTTC. Its translation: CASSQGVLDEQYF.

As regards this clone: Sequence at one end of the junction differs from germline and may be a read error. The J gene is TRBJ2-2, the V gene TRBV12-5, with D possibly TRBD2 on 6 matching bases. Germline V CDR1 and CDR2: LGHNT, FRNRAP. The CDR3 length is 18 residues. CDR3 bases: TGTGCTAGTGGTATCCTCCCCGACGGGAGCGCCACGACCGAGGAGCTGTTTTTT. Protein sequence: CASGILPDGSATTEELFF. Variable domain in full (rest from reference TRBV12-5 and TRBJ2-2): DARVTQTPRHKVTEMGQEVTMRCQPILGHNTVFWYRQTMMQGLELLAYFRNRAPLDDSGMPKDRFSAEMPDATLATLKIQPSEPRDSAVYFCASGILPDGSATTEELFFGEGSRLTVL.

The chain uses TRBV4-1 and TRBJ2-2; 12 bases fit TRBD1. Germline values: CDR1 MGHRA, CDR2 YSYEKL. The CDR3 runs to 14 residues. Trimming at V came to 8 bases and at J to 5 bases, leaving 3 bases not matched to a gene. The CDR3, as DNA: TGCGCCAGCTTGGGACAGGGGGCGACCGGGGAGCTGTTTTTT. The encoded protein is CASLGQGATGELFF.

This clone was detected only once. The V gene is TRBV7-2, the J gene TRBJ2-1; tentatively, D is TRBD2 (5 bases). The V end lost 2 bases, the J end lost 12 bases, and 17 bases lay between the germline ends. In germline, CDR1 is SGHTA, CDR2 FQGNSA. This CDR3 comprises 14 residues. This CDR3 reads CASSLSLAPGAQFF. The CDR3 bases are TGTGCCAGCAGCTTAAGCCTAGCACCAGGTGCGCAGTTCTTC. The whole variable domain, remainder taken from reference TRBV7-2 and TRBJ2-1, is GAGVSQSPSNKVTEKGKDVELRCDPISGHTALYWYRQSLGQGLEFLIYFQGNSAPDKSGLPSDRFSAERTGGSVSTLTIQRTQQEDSAVYLCASSLSLAPGAQFFGPGTRLTVL.

The rearrangement joins TRBV5-1 to TRBJ2-7; tentatively, D is TRBD1 (5 bases). CDR3 length: 15 amino acids. Germline V gene sequence: CDR1 SGHRS, CDR2 YFSETQ. Trimming shortened V by 5 bases and J by 4 bases, and 19 bases separated the two germline ends. CDR3 protein: CASRRTPTGIYEQYF. The DNA for the CDR3 is TGCGCCAGCAGACGGACACCAACCGGTATATACGAGCAGTACTTC.